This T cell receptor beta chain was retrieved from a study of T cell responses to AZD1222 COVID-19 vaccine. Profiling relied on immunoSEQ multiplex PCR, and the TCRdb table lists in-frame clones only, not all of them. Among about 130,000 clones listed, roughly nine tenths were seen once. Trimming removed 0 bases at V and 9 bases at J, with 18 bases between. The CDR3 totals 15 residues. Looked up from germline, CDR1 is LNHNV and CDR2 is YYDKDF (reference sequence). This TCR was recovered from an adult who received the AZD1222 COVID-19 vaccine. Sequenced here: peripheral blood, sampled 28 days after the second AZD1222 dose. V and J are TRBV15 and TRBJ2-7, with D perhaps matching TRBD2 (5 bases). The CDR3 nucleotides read TGTGCCACCAGCAGAGATCGGCGGGCAGGCGGCTGGCAGTACTTC. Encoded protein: CATSRDRRAGGWQYF.